This TCR beta chain was recorded in a study of identical twins. Points from the study as a whole: Fewer insertions were carried by abundant cord blood beta clonotypes, but none was seen in memory repertoires. In drawing conclusions, the study used cross-sectional statistical analysis and did not follow the same donors.

Unique molecular identifiers were present on the cDNA, which also gained a universal primer site by template switching. TCRdb re-derived calls from the 5' RACE reads in MiXCR, one entry per CDR3 protein. The table shows 350,000 or so distinct CDR3 sequences, with approximately 8.8% occurring only once. This clonotype was counted at least ten times. The antigen is undetermined. With 3 bases clipped from V and 10 bases from J, the junction kept 5 bases outside the gene matches. This CDR3 is 13 amino acids long. Per germline, CDR1 SGHKS and CDR2 YYEKEE (reference sequence). The sequenced sample was naive T cells sorted from blood. The chain employs TRBV5-5 and TRBJ2-1; 9 bases agree with TRBD2. This clonotype was obtained from a woman in her fifties or sixties in good health. The CDR3 protein is CASSSRLAAEQFF. The CDR3 coding sequence is TGTGCCAGCAGCTCCCGACTAGCGGCCGAGCAGTTCTTC.